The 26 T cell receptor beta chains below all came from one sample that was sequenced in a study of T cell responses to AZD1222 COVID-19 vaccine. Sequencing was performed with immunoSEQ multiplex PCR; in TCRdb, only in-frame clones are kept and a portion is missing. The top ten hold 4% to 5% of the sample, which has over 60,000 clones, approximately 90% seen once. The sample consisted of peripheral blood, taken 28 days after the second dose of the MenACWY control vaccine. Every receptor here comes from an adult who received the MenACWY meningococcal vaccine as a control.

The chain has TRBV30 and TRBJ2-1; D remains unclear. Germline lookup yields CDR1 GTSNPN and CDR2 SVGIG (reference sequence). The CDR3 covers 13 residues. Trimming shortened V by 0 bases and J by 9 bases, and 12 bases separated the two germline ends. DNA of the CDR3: TGTGCCTGGAGTGTTTCCCCCGAGAGTGAGCAGTTCTTC. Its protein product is CAWSVSPESEQFF.

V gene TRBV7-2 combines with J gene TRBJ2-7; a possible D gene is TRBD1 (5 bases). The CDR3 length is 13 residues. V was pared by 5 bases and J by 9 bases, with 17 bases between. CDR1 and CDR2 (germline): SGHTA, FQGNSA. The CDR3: CASSPQPSGWQYF. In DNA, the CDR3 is TGTGCCAGCAGCCCCCAACCTTCAGGGTGGCAGTACTTC. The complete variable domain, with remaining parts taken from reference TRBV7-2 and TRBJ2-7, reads GAGVSQSPSNKVTEKGKDVELRCDPISGHTALYWYRQSLGQGLEFLIYFQGNSAPDKSGLPSDRFSAERTGGSVSTLTIQRTQQEDSAVYLCASSPQPSGWQYFGPGTRLTVT.

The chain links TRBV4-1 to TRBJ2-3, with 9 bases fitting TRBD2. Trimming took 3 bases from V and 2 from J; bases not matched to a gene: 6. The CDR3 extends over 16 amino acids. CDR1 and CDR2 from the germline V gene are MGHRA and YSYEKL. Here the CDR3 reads CASSHLAGVTTDTQYF. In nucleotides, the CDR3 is TGCGCCAGCAGCCATTTAGCGGGGGTCACCACAGATACGCAGTATTTT.

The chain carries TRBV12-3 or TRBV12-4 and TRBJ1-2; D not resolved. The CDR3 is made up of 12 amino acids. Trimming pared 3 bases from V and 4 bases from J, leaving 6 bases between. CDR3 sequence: CASSFLGYGYTF. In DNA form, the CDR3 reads TGTGCCAGCAGTTTTTTGGGCTATGGCTACACCTTC.

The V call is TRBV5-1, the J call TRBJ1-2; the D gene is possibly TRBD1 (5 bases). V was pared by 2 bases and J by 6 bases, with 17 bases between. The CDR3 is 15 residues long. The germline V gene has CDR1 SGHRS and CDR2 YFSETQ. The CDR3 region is CASSFNRDASNGYTF. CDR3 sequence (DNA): TGCGCCAGCAGCTTTAACCGGGACGCCTCGAATGGCTACACCTTC.

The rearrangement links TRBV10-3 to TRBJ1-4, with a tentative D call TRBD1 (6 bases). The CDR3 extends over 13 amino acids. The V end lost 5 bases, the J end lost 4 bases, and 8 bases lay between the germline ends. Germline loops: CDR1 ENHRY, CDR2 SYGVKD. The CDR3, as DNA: TGTGCCATCAGTCCGGACAGTAATGAAAAACTGTTTTTT. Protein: CAISPDSNEKLFF.

CDR3 region: CASSYNGKGYEQFF. In DNA form, the CDR3 reads TGTGCCAGCAGTTACAATGGGAAAGGCTATGAGCAGTTCTTC. This chain connects TRBV6-2 or TRBV6-3 to TRBJ2-1; D is unresolved. V lost 2 bases to trimming and J lost 8 bases, with 13 bases between them. The CDR3 is made up of 14 amino acids. Germline V gives CDR1 MNHEY, CDR2 SVGEGT.

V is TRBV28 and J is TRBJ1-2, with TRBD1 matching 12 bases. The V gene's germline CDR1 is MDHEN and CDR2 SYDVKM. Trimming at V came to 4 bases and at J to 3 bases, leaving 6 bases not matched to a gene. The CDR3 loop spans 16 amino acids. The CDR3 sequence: CASSSGTGGRYYGYTF. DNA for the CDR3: TGTGCCAGCAGTTCAGGGACAGGGGGCCGCTACTATGGCTACACCTTC.

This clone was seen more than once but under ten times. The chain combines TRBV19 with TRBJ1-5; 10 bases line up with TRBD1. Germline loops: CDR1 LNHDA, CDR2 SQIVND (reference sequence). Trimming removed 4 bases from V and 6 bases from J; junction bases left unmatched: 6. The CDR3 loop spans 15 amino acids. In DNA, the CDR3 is TGTGCCAGTAGTACCGGGACAGGGGCGGGTCAGCCCCAGCATTTT. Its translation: CASSTGTGAGQPQHF.

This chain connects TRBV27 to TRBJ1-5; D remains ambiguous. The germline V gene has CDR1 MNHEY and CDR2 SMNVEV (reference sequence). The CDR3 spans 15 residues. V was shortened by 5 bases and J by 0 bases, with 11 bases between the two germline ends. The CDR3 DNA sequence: TGTGCCAGCAGTCCCTGGGCGCCTAGCAATCAGCCCCAGCATTTT. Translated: CASSPWAPSNQPQHF.

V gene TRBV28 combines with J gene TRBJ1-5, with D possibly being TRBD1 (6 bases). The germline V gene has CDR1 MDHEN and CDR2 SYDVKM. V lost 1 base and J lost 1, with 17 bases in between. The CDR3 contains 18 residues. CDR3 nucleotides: TGTGCCAGCAGTTTATCGGGTTGGGGGCGGGCGAGCAATCAGCCCCAGCATTTT. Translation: CASSLSGWGRASNQPQHF. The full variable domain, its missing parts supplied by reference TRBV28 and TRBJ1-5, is DVKVTQSSRYLVKRTGEKVFLECVQDMDHENMFWYRQDPGLGLRLIYFSYDVKMKEKGDIPEGYSVSREKKERFSLILESASTNQTSMYLCASSLSGWGRASNQPQHFGDGTRLSIL.

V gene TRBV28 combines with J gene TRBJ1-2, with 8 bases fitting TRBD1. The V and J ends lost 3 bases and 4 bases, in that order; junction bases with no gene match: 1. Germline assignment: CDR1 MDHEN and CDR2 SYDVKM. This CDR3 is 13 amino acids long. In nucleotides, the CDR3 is TGTGCCAGCAGTTTTGGACAGGGCTATGGCTACACCTTC. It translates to CASSFGQGYGYTF.

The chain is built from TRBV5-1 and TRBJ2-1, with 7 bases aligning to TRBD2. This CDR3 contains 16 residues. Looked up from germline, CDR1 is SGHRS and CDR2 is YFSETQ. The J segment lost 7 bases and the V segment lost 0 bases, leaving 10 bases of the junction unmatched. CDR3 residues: CASSLGPSGVGNEQFF. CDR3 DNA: TGCGCCAGCAGCTTGGGGCCTAGCGGAGTTGGGAATGAGCAGTTCTTC.

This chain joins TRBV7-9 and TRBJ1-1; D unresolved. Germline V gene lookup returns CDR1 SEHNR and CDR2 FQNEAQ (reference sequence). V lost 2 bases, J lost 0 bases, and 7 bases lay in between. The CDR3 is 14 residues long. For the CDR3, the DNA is TGTGCCAGCAGCTTATTAGGATTGAACACTGAAGCTTTCTTT. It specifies CASSLLGLNTEAFF.

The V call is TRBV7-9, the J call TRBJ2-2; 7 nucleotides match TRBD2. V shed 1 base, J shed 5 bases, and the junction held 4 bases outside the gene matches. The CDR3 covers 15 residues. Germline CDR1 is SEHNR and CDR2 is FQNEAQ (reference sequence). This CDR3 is CASSLGGSGTGELFF. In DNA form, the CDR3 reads TGTGCCAGCAGCTTAGGCGGGAGTGGAACCGGGGAGCTGTTTTTT.

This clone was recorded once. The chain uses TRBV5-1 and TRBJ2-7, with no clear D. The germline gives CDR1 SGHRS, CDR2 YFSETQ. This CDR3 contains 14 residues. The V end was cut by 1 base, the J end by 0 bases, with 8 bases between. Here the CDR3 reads CASSLQPDSYEQYF. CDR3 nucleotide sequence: TGCGCCAGCAGCTTGCAACCAGACTCCTACGAGCAGTACTTC.

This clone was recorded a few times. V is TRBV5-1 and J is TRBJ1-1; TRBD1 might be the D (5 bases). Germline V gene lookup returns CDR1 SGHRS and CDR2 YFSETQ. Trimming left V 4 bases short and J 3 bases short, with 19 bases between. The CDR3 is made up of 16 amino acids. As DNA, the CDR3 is TGCGCCAGCAGCCTATCCGGGGCGCGGGGTTACACTGAAGCTTTCTTT. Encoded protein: CASSLSGARGYTEAFF.

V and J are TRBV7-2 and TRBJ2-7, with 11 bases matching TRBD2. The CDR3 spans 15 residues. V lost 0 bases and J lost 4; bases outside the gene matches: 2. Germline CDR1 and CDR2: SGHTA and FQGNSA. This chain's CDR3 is CASSLATSGAYEQYF. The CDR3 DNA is TGTGCCAGCAGCTTAGCGACTAGCGGGGCTTACGAGCAGTACTTC.

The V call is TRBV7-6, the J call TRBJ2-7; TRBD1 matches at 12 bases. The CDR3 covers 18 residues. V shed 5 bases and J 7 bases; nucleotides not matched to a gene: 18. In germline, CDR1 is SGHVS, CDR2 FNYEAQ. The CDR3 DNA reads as TGTGCCAGCAGCCTTACCCCTCCGGGACAGGGGGCCACAGGGGAGCAGTACTTC. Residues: CASSLTPPGQGATGEQYF. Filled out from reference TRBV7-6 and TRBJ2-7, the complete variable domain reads GAGVSQSPRYKVTKRGQDVALRCDPISGHVSLYWYRQALGQGPEFLTYFNYEAQQDKSGLPNDRFSAERPEGSISTLTIQRTEQRDSAMYRCASSLTPPGQGATGEQYFGPGTRLTVT.

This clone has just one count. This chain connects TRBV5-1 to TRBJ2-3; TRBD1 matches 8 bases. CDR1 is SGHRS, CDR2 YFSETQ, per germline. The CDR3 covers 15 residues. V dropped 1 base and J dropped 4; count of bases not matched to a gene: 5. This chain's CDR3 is CASSLLGTGPDTQYF. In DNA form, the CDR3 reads TGCGCCAGCAGCTTGTTGGGGACAGGCCCAGATACGCAGTATTTT.

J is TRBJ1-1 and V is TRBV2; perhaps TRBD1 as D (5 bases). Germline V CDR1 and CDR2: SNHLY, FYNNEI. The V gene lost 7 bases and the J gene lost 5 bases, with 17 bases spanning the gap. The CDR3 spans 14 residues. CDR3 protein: CASTSQGLWTEAFF. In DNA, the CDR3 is TGTGCCAGCACCAGCCAGGGTTTATGGACTGAAGCTTTCTTT.

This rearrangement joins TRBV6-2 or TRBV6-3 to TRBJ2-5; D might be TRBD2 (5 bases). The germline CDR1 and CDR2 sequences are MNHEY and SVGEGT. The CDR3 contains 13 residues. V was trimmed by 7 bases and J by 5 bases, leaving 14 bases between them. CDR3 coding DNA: TGTGCCAGCACCCCGGCCAGGAGGGAGACCCAGTACTTC. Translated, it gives CASTPARRETQYF.

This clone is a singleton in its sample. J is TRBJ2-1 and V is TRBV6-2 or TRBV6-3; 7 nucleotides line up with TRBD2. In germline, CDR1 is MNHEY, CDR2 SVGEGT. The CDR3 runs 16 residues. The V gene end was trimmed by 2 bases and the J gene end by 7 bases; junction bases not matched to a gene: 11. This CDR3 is CASSYTGLGGNNEQFF. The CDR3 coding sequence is TGTGCCAGCAGTTACACCGGACTAGGAGGCAATAATGAGCAGTTCTTC.

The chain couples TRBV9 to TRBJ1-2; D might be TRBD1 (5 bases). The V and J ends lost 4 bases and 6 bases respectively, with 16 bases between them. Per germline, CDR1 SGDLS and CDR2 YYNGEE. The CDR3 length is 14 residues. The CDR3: CASSPMGPLDGYTF. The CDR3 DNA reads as TGTGCCAGCAGCCCAATGGGACCGCTGGATGGCTACACCTTC.

This CDR3 is CASSEGVDSLYEQYF. The CDR3 DNA sequence: TGTGCCAGCAGCGAGGGGGTGGACAGCCTCTACGAGCAGTACTTC. The chain links TRBV9 to TRBJ2-7, with D possibly matching TRBD1 (6 bases). Germline V gives CDR1 SGDLS, CDR2 YYNGEE. V was trimmed by 3 bases and J by 3 bases, leaving 16 bases between them. This CDR3 has 15 residues.

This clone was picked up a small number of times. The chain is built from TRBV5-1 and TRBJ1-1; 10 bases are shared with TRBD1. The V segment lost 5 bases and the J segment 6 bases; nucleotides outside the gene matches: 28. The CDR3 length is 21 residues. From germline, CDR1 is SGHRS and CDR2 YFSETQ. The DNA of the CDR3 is TGCGCCAGCAGTCCCTTGCGGGACAGGGGTGCGACCCTCGGGAAATACCCTGAAGCTTTCTTT. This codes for CASSPLRDRGATLGKYPEAFF.